The present entry profiles one T cell receptor beta chain with its context. This CDR3 is built from 15 residues. Trimming took off 3 bases at V and 1 base at J, with 11 bases between the two ends. The data stem from a study of T-cell reconstitution after alpha-beta-depleted transplantation in children. Researchers prepared the TCRbeta library using unique molecular identifiers, the study reports. TCRdb passed the PCR reads through MiXCR, listing each CDR3 protein once. The data show hundreds of thousands of distinct CDR3 sequences, with roughly 9% seen just once and 6.2% held by the top ten. Sample: PBMCs from the stem cell graft donor, taken from the stem cell graft. The receptor's source is a human donor who donated a stem cell graft to a child with acute lymphoblastic leukemia. This sequence joins TRBV12-3 or TRBV12-4 and TRBJ2-3; possibly TRBD1 or TRBD2 for D (5 bases each). CDR3 in DNA: TGTGCCAGCAGTTTTCCCGGGGACGGCACAGATACGCAGTATTTT. This gives the protein CASSFPGDGTDTQYF.